A single sample gave rise to the 32 T cell receptor beta chains below, sequenced in a study of CD8 T cells in ankylosing spondylitis. Study-wide findings and caveats: Ankylosing spondylitis blood seemed to carry a telltale TCR beta motif made of under 10 highly homologous variants.

TCRdb analysed the 5' RACE reads with MiXCR anew, one entry per CDR3 protein. The table lists about 540,000 distinct CDR3 sequences, roughly an eighth of them singletons. Their target antigens are unknown. Specimen: blood, either unsorted or a sorted T cell fraction (not recorded which). These receptors all stem from a male donor with ankylosing spondylitis.

This clonotype was seen a few times. V and J are TRBV12-3 or TRBV12-4 and TRBJ2-2, with D possibly matching TRBD2 (6 bases). The CDR3 runs to 14 residues. V shed 5 bases and J shed 7 bases, with 14 bases lying between them. This chain's CDR3 is CASSLTGGYGELFF. The CDR3 nucleotides read TGTGCCAGCAGTCTGACTGGGGGGTACGGGGAGCTGTTTTTT.

This clonotype has ten or more counts. This chain joins TRBV18 and TRBJ2-1; maybe TRBD1 (6 bases). From germline, CDR1 is KGHSH and CDR2 LQKENI. V was pared by 6 bases and J by 7 bases, with 13 bases between. The CDR3 consists of 13 residues. This CDR3 reads CASSSQGVNEQFF. CDR3 nucleotides: TGTGCCAGCTCGTCACAGGGTGTAAATGAGCAGTTCTTC.

The table lists this clonotype with a few counts. This rearrangement joins TRBV12-3 or TRBV12-4 to TRBJ1-5; a weak D match, TRBD1 (6 bases). Trimming shortened V by 3 bases and J by 3 bases, and 9 bases separated the two germline ends. This CDR3 region has 14 residues. CDR3 sequence reads: CASSLTGNNQPQHF. The CDR3 DNA sequence: TGTGCCAGCAGTTTGACAGGCAACAATCAGCCCCAGCATTTT.

V and J are TRBV7-2 and TRBJ1-3; D unclear. The CDR3 spans 13 residues. Germline loops: CDR1 SGHTA, CDR2 FQGNSA. Deletions cut 5 bases from V and 8 bases from J, with 13 bases between. CDR3 loop: CASSPRSFDTIYF. The CDR3 DNA is TGTGCCAGCAGCCCCCGTAGCTTTGACACCATATATTTT.

CDR3 sequence: CASSTRHTYNEQFF. Here the CDR3 DNA reads TGTGCCAGTAGTACCCGACATACCTACAATGAGCAGTTCTTC. The chain recombines TRBV19 with TRBJ2-1, with no clear D. The CDR3 runs to 14 residues. V was trimmed by 4 bases and J by 2 bases, leaving 9 bases between them. Germline CDR1 and CDR2: LNHDA and SQIVND (reference sequence).

This clonotype was counted a few times. This chain uses TRBV6-1 with TRBJ2-1; D is tentatively TRBD1 or TRBD2 (6 bases each). Germline V lookup: CDR1 MNHNS, CDR2 SASEGT. CDR3 length equals 15 residues. Trimming shortened V by 5 bases and J by 3 bases, and 14 bases separated the two germline ends. The CDR3 here is CASSPSGGVYNEQFF. The CDR3, as DNA: TGTGCCAGCAGTCCCTCCGGGGGCGTCTACAATGAGCAGTTCTTC.

This clonotype was observed a few times. The gene calls are TRBV3-1 and TRBJ2-3; TRBD2 aligns across 7 bases. This CDR3 is built from 15 residues. Trimming took 4 bases from V and 0 from J; bases not matched to a gene: 4. Germline V gene lookup returns CDR1 LGHDT and CDR2 YNNKEL (reference sequence). The CDR3 loop reads CASSPQAGSTDTQYF. The CDR3 DNA sequence: TGTGCCAGCAGCCCACAAGCGGGGAGCACAGATACGCAGTATTTT.

This clonotype was detected only a few times. The V and J genes are TRBV29-1 and TRBJ2-1; 11 nucleotides line up with TRBD2. Germline assignment: CDR1 SQVTM and CDR2 ANQGSEA. The length of the CDR3 is 13 residues. V trimming: 7 bases; J trimming: 5 bases; junction bases outside the gene matches: 4. This CDR3 reads CSGKGLADNEQFF. CDR3 DNA: TGCAGCGGAAAGGGACTAGCGGACAATGAGCAGTTCTTC.

This clonotype was observed at least ten times. The CDR3 nucleotides are TGTGCCACCAGTGATGCCGTACAGGGGGCAAACGAGCAGTACTTC. It translates to CATSDAVQGANEQYF. V usage is TRBV24-1 and J usage is TRBJ2-7, with 9 bases lining up with TRBD1. CDR1 and CDR2 from the germline V gene are KGHDR and SFDVKD. J gave up 5 bases and V 3 bases, and 7 bases lay outside the gene matches. This CDR3 is 15 amino acids long.

This clonotype was seen a handful of times. The chain is built from TRBV7-2 and TRBJ1-3; tentative D call: TRBD1 (5 bases). From germline, CDR1 is SGHTA and CDR2 FQGNSA. The CDR3 consists of 16 residues. The V end was cut by 0 bases, the J end by 0 bases, with 9 bases between. The CDR3 loop is CASSLAGQGSGNTIYF. The CDR3, as DNA: TGTGCCAGCAGCTTAGCCGGCCAGGGCTCTGGAAACACCATATATTTT.

V usage is TRBV15 and J usage is TRBJ2-2, with 11 bases matching TRBD2. V lost 8 bases to trimming and J lost 4 bases; unmatched junction nucleotides: 9. The CDR3 is 16 residues long. Germline assignment: CDR1 LNHNV and CDR2 YYDKDF (reference sequence). CDR3 region: CATRASGRWGTGELFF. The CDR3 DNA reads TGTGCCACCCGAGCTAGCGGGAGGTGGGGCACCGGGGAGCTGTTTTTT.

The gene calls are TRBV11-3 and TRBJ2-1, with 7 bases fitting TRBD2. Losses at the gene ends were 5 bases for V and 5 bases for J; bases not matched to a gene: 6. The length of the CDR3 is 14 residues. Germline loops: CDR1 SGHNT, CDR2 YENEEA. In DNA form, the CDR3 reads TGTGCCAGCAGCAAGACTAGCAATAACAATGAGCAGTTCTTC. Translating gives CASSKTSNNNEQFF.

This chain joins TRBV9 and TRBJ2-3, with a tentative D call TRBD1 (5 bases). Trimming took 0 bases from V and 2 from J, leaving 10 bases between them. There are 15 residues in the CDR3. Germline CDR1 is SGDLS and CDR2 is YYNGEE. The CDR3 DNA follows: TGTGCCAGCAGCGTAGGTGGACATAACACAGATACGCAGTATTTT. This codes for CASSVGGHNTDTQYF.

V and J are TRBV11-3 and TRBJ2-4; D perhaps matches TRBD2 (6 bases). Looked up from germline, CDR1 is SGHNT and CDR2 is YENEEA. Trimming took off 3 bases at V and 7 bases at J, with 10 bases between the two ends. This CDR3 has 13 residues. CDR3 protein: CASSLGGWNIQYF. The CDR3 nucleotides read TGTGCCAGCAGCTTGGGGGGTTGGAACATTCAGTACTTC.

The gene calls are TRBV12-3 or TRBV12-4 and TRBJ1-2, with D possibly matching TRBD1 (5 bases). This CDR3 region has 13 residues. The ends were cut back, 5 bases at V and 4 bases at J, with 11 bases in the middle. The CDR3 region is CASSTGTLYGYTF. The CDR3 DNA follows: TGTGCCAGCAGTACCGGGACCCTCTATGGCTACACCTTC.

Concerning this clonotype: This may stem from a read error, because a much larger clone lies one nucleotide away. The chain employs TRBV5-6 and TRBJ2-1; TRBD2 agrees at 9 bases. This CDR3 is built from 15 residues. Germline values: CDR1 SGHDT, CDR2 YYEEEE. As DNA, the CDR3 is TGTGCCAGCAGATTCTTGGGCGGGAGGGTTAATGTGCAGTTCTTC. Translating gives CASRFLGGRVNVQFF.

The DNA of the CDR3 is TGTGCCAGCAGCTTAGTTTCGTTTGGGGAAGAGACCCAGTACTTC. Translated, it gives CASSLVSFGEETQYF. V is TRBV7-6 and J is TRBJ2-5; D call uncertain. Germline V lookup: CDR1 SGHVS, CDR2 FNYEAQ. This CDR3 has 15 residues. V dropped 1 base and J dropped 3 bases, with 12 bases sitting between them.

The chain uses TRBV7-9 and TRBJ1-2; no reliable D call. CDR1 SEHNR and CDR2 FQNEAQ come from the germline V gene (reference sequence). There are 15 residues in the CDR3. V was shortened by 1 base and J by 2 bases, with 11 bases between the two germline ends. The CDR3 nucleotides are TGTGCCAGCAGCTTAGGACCCAGGAGGAACTATGGCTACACCTTC. Protein: CASSLGPRRNYGYTF. Drawing the rest from reference TRBV7-9 and TRBJ1-2, the complete variable domain is DTGVSQNPRHKITKRGQNVTFRCDPISEHNRLYWYRQTLGQGPEFLTYFQNEAQLEKSRLLSDRFSAERPKGSFSTLEIQRTEQGDSAMYLCASSLGPRRNYGYTFGSGTRLTVV.

The chain recombines TRBV19 with TRBJ2-3; D unclear. The germline CDR1 and CDR2 sequences are LNHDA and SQIVND (reference sequence). Trimming pared 3 bases from V and 1 base from J, leaving 5 bases between. This CDR3 spans 13 amino acids. The CDR3 is CASSMSGTDTQYF. The DNA of the CDR3 is TGTGCCAGTAGTATGTCTGGCACAGATACGCAGTATTTT.

Turning to this clonotype: A much larger clone sits a single nucleotide away, making a read error possible. The chain uses TRBV24-1 and TRBJ2-1, with 11 bases identical to TRBD2. J was trimmed by 5 bases and V by 9 bases; bases with no gene match: 8. The CDR3 extends over 15 amino acids. Germline V gene lookup returns CDR1 KGHDR and CDR2 SFDVKD. DNA for the CDR3: TGTGCCACCTGTCCTACTAGCGGGAGAAACAATGAGCAGTTCTTC. Residues: CATCPTSGRNNEQFF.

Ten or more counts support this clonotype. This chain links TRBV7-9 with TRBJ1-1; D is uncertain. With 5 bases removed from V and 8 bases from J, the gap between germline ends came to 6 bases. Looked up from germline, CDR1 is SEHNR and CDR2 is FQNEAQ (reference sequence). The CDR3 runs 10 residues. CDR3 residues: CASSILEAFF. In DNA form, the CDR3 reads TGTGCCAGCAGCATCCTCGAAGCTTTCTTT.

This clonotype was observed a handful of times. V gene TRBV20-1 combines with J gene TRBJ2-1; tentatively, D is TRBD1 (5 bases). This CDR3 has 14 residues. The germline V and J ends were trimmed by 5 bases and 5 bases, with 16 bases remaining between them. The germline V gene has CDR1 DFQATT and CDR2 SNEGSKA (reference sequence). CDR3 residues: CSAPNSARDNEQFF. CDR3 DNA: TGCAGTGCTCCAAACTCGGCCAGGGACAATGAGCAGTTCTTC.

This clonotype was seen only a few times. J is TRBJ2-2 and V is TRBV20-1; 9 nucleotides match TRBD2. The length of the CDR3 is 16 residues. The germline V gene encodes CDR1 DFQATT and CDR2 SNEGSKA (reference sequence). Unmatched junction bases numbered 4, after V lost 0 bases and J lost 2 bases. As DNA, the CDR3 is TGCAGTGCTAGAGATAGGCGGGAGGGAAACACCGGGGAGCTGTTTTTT. It codes for CSARDRREGNTGELFF.

This clonotype was counted at least ten times. This chain connects TRBV7-9 to TRBJ2-7, with D unclear. V lost 5 bases and J lost 0, with 8 bases in between. Germline CDR1 SEHNR, CDR2 FQNEAQ (reference sequence). CDR3 length equals 13 residues. The CDR3 protein is CASSPRGSYEQYV. The CDR3 bases are TGTGCCAGCAGCCCCCGCGGCTCCTACGAGCAGTACGTC.

This clonotype showed up many times. The rearrangement joins TRBV20-1 to TRBJ1-1; unclear D gene. Trimming removed 2 bases from V and 1 base from J, with 5 bases in between. The CDR3 consists of 12 residues. Germline V CDR1 and CDR2: DFQATT, SNEGSKA (reference sequence). CDR3 protein: CSARSGNTEAFF. In DNA form, the CDR3 reads TGCAGTGCTAGATCAGGGAACACTGAAGCTTTCTTT.

This clonotype was detected ten times or more. V is TRBV4-1 and J is TRBJ2-2, with unresolved D. CDR1 MGHRA and CDR2 YSYEKL come from the germline V gene. V was trimmed by 1 base and J by 4 bases, leaving 10 bases between them. This CDR3 is built from 15 residues. CDR3 nucleotides: TGCGCCAGCAGCCAAGTCCAGCTAGGCACCGGGGAGCTGTTTTTT. It is translated as CASSQVQLGTGELFF.

This clonotype was seen more than once but under ten times. The chain uses TRBV6-1 and TRBJ1-1; 7 bases line up with TRBD1. CDR3 size: 15 residues. The junction had 12 bases not matched to a gene; V was cut back by 7 bases and J by 4 bases. CDR1 and CDR2 from the germline V gene are MNHNS and SASEGT. CDR3 bases: TGTGCCAGCATCCCCGTAGGGCAGGGGGTCACTGAAGCTTTCTTT. It is translated as CASIPVGQGVTEAFF.

The chain is built from TRBV6-1 and TRBJ2-3; D assignment may be TRBD1 or TRBD2 (5 bases each). The CDR3 loop spans 15 amino acids. V lost 6 bases and J 2 bases, leaving 15 bases between the germline ends. Germline V gene data show CDR1 as MNHNS and CDR2 as SASEGT. Here the CDR3 reads CASSPTAGTTDTQYF. The CDR3 DNA sequence: TGTGCCAGCAGCCCCACAGCAGGGACCACAGATACGCAGTATTTT.

The rearrangement links TRBV7-2 to TRBJ2-1; 15 bases match TRBD2. Trimming removed 4 bases from V and 7 bases from J; junction bases left unmatched: 5. CDR3 size: 16 residues. Germline V gives CDR1 SGHTA, CDR2 FQGNSA. CDR3 nucleotide sequence: TGTGCCAGCAGCTCCCCAGGACTAGCGGGAGGGAATGAGCAGTTCTTC. Encoded protein: CASSSPGLAGGNEQFF.

Many counts were recorded for this clonotype. The chain couples TRBV24-1 to TRBJ2-5; possibly TRBD2 for D (6 bases). CDR1 and CDR2 from the germline V gene are KGHDR and SFDVKD. The CDR3 covers 16 residues. V lost 2 bases to trimming and J lost 4 bases, with 16 bases between them. Written as DNA, the CDR3 is TGTGCCACCAGTGATTCTCAAGCGGAGGGGCGAGAGACCCAGTACTTC. Encoded protein: CATSDSQAEGRETQYF.

This clonotype was counted a few times. This sequence joins TRBV2 and TRBJ2-7; a weak D match, TRBD1 (6 bases). There are 13 residues in the CDR3. In germline, CDR1 is SNHLY, CDR2 FYNNEI. V lost 1 base to trimming and J lost 7 bases, with 11 bases between them. This CDR3 reads CASSEGTGREQYF. The CDR3 nucleotides are TGTGCCAGCAGTGAAGGAACAGGGCGAGAGCAGTACTTC. Based on the CDR3 plus reference TRBV2 and TRBJ2-7, the full variable domain is EPEVTQTPSHQVTQMGQEVILRCVPISNHLYFYWYRQILGQKVEFLVSFYNNEISEKSEIFDDQFSVERPDGSNFTLKIRSTKLEDSAMYFCASSEGTGREQYFGPGTRLTVT.

The chain is built from TRBV20-1 and TRBJ2-1; D gene unclear. Trimming removed 3 bases from V and 6 bases from J, with 18 bases in between. The CDR3 sequence is 15 residues long. Germline values: CDR1 DFQATT, CDR2 SNEGSKA (reference sequence). CDR3 in amino acids: CSASGRRAHPNEQFF. DNA of the CDR3: TGCAGTGCTAGCGGAAGGAGAGCGCATCCCAATGAGCAGTTCTTC.